This TCR beta chain was identified in a study of CD8+CD57+ T cells in acquired aplastic anemia. Study-wide context: Mean yield of DNA from sorted CD4+ and CD8+ cells was approximately 3 ug. Study-wide results and limits: Patients and controls were not found to differ significantly in CD8+ Simpson's diversity.

In germline, CDR1 is SGHTA, CDR2 FQGNSA. The CDR3 covers 13 residues. V was pared by 6 bases and J by 1 base, with 9 bases between. TCR beta VDJ and CDR3 profiling used genomic DNA as template. TCRdb reprocessed the reads with MiXCR, giving one entry per CDR3 protein. The table shows about 160,000 distinct CDR3 sequences, with 40% to 60% occurring only once. The count of this clonotype is one. The target antigen is unknown. Previously, flow cytometry had revealed CD8+CD57+ cell expansion in the patients chosen for sequencing. Sequencing was done on a sample of sorted CD4+, CD8+, or CD8+CD57+ T cells (not recorded which) from PBMCs. The chain recombines TRBV7-2 with TRBJ1-1, with D possibly TRBD1 on 6 matching bases. This sequence originates from a human donor with aplastic anemia. This chain's CDR3 is CASRQGKNTEAFF. CDR3 DNA: TGTGCCAGCAGGCAGGGGAAGAACACTGAAGCTTTCTTT.